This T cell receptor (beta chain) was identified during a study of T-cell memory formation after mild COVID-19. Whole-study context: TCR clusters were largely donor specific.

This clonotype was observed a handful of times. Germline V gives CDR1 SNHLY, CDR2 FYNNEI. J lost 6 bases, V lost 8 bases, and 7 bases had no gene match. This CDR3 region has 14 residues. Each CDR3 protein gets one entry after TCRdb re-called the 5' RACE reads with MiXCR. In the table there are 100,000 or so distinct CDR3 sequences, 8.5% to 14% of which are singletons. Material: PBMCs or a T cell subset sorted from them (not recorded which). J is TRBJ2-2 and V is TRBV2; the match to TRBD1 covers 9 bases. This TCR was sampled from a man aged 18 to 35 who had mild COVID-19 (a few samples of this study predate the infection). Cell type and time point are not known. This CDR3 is CASLDRGPSGELFF. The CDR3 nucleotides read TGTGCCAGCCTGGACAGGGGACCGTCCGGGGAGCTGTTTTTT.